The text below deals with one T cell receptor beta chain. CDR1 and CDR2 (germline): ENHRY, SYGVKD. CDR3 size: 15 residues. V was pared by 7 bases and J by 2 bases, with 18 bases between. This entry belongs to a study of blood T cell repertoires in COVID-19. Study in general: Sites in the United States, Italy and Spain provided acute and convalescent COVID-19 samples.

Sequenced by immunoSEQ multiplex PCR; TCRdb stores in-frame clones only, minus some. The sample yields some 65,000 clones, approximately 95% seen once. This sequence originates from a man aged 70 or older with active COVID-19. The specimen was peripheral blood. This chain joins TRBV10-3 and TRBJ2-7, with a tentative D call TRBD1 (5 bases). CDR3 DNA: TGTGCCATCAACGGCGCAGGGCCTCTAACCTACGAGCAGTACTTC. This sequence encodes CAINGAGPLTYEQYF.